The source of this TCR beta chain is a study of shared clonotypes between healthy human individuals (TCRdb year 2020). For the wider study: Three men and a couple of women, aged 18 to 49 years, made up the cohort. For each donor, three plates each were used for CD4 naive and CD4 memory, two plates were used for CD8 naive, and one plate was used for CD8 memory. To estimate repertoire size and how much clonotypes are shared between individuals, the study performed deep sequencing of blood TCR repertoires from about five healthy adults. To increase sequencing depth and limit assay-specific biases, TCR repertoire library preparation and sequencing were carried out by different laboratories using diverse techniques. Each donor's leukapheresis produced roughly between roughly 0.94 and 9.5 billion PBMCs. Broader findings and caveats from the paper: Sharing across a few donors was observed for around 5% of naive CD4, less than 4% of naive CD8, roughly 2.4% of memory CD4, and around 0.44% of memory CD8 clonotypes. Incomplete sequencing was indicated by rarefaction of sorted-subset datasets, despite the large sequencing depth. Sampling was restricted to blood, and TCR repertoires in tissues likely differ from the TCR repertoires found in blood. Pairwise subsampling led to the expectation that sequencing depth would affect the degree of clonotype sharing among donors. The genetic and exposure-history diversity represented was limited by the small number of donors. Naive subsets generally had larger estimated clonotype richness than memory subsets. Compared with non-shared clonotypes, clonotypes shared by all four sorted-subset donors had higher generation probabilities.

CD8 naive samples were obtained by positive selection for CCR7 among CD45RO-negative cells, yielding a CD45RA+CCR7+ population from which TemRA cells were excluded. Donors were healthy HIV-negative adults with no recently reported acute infections or vaccinations. Every donor was a Caucasian adult residing in Nashville, Tennessee, USA. After blood collection by leukapheresis, PBMCs were isolated using Ficoll-Histopaque density gradient centrifugation and then cryopreserved in the vapor phase of liquid nitrogen. Purity and quantity of every magnetically sorted T cell population were checked by analytical flow cytometry. Each sorted fraction had its genomic DNA isolated and then quantified by UV absorbance on a Nanodrop 2000c. For CDR1 and CDR2, the germline V gene lists SNHLY and FYNNEI. From the cysteine up to the phenylalanine, the CDR3 has a length of 16 residues. The CDR3 DNA has 48 bases and is translated from base 1. The germline ends are 18 bases apart after V is trimmed by 7 bases and J by 0 bases.

Using the deep immunoSEQ assay, TCR CDR3 regions were amplified from genomic DNA by multiplex PCR. Genomic DNA extracted from each cell subset was distributed evenly over all wells of several immunoSEQ 96-well plates, and each plate served as one replicate. For sorted subsets, around 200 ng genomic DNA, equal to tens of thousands of T cell genomes, was loaded into each replicate PCR. Purified libraries were measured with a Qubit 3.0 fluorometer, size-checked on a Bioanalyzer 2100, and measured again with the KAPA Library Quantification kit. Every immunoSEQ 96-well plate was sequenced on a separate single-read 150-cycle Illumina NextSeq 550 flow cell. For the original study's pipeline: Because only junctional sequences without quality scores were contained in the immunoSEQ output, filtering matching that applied to full-length reads could not be performed. Sequences were annotated with PyIR, a Python wrapper for IgBLAST v1.9, and V/J genes and CDR3 were assigned using IMGT germline references. Any read was removed if the V/J assignment was weak (E-value above 1e-6), the CDR3 was missing, or the read contained stop codons, out-of-frame junctions, or ambiguous translated residues. V3J clonotypes were defined as sequences sharing an identical inferred V gene, J gene, and CDR3 amino acid sequence. The percentage overlap between two repertoires was calculated by dividing the number of shared unique clonotypes by the size of the smaller repertoire. Richness of each repertoire was evaluated using RTK rarefaction, the Chao1 estimator, and Recon v2.1 estimates of unobserved clonotypes. OLGA was used to compute generation probabilities for all TCRbeta clonotypes that the gDNA method yielded from a handful of donors. TCRdb carries this immuneACCESS record with in-frame sequences only. Its versions omit some clonotypes, under half of them owing to an unresolved V gene in the studies checked, with the rest unexplained. From that table come the V and J calls and clone size; the DNA was used to work out D and trimming. The sample profile shows more than 2 million clones; 85% to 95% of them were found once. The top ten hold more than 0.95% of the sample.

Regarding this clone: Which antigen it targets is not known. No base-level quality is on record; no much larger clone is a single base apart.

The sequence was collected from a man aged 18 to 30 in good health. Sequenced input: naive CD8+ T cells sorted from blood. The meaning of the sample's cell subset or site label: CD45RA+CCR7+. The rearrangement combines TRBV2 with TRBJ2-5; the D region is possibly TRBD1 or TRBD2, each matching across 6 bases. The CDR3 loop reads CASTEMEGVYQETQYF. The DNA sequence is given as TGTGCCAGCACTGAGATGGAGGGGGTGTACCAAGAGACCCAGTACTTC.